Described below is a single TCR beta chain sequence and its context. The antigen remains undetermined. Ophthalmopathy donors were characterized by moderate-to-severe activity, CAS of at least 3, NOSPECS of at least 4, and duration under 3 months. As the starting material, around 9.1 ml of fresh peripheral blood yielded the PBMCs. This record belongs to a study of Graves' ophthalmopathy and Graves' hyperthyroidism. Amplification of TCR beta CDR3 regions used RNA transcripts. RT-PCR with HTBI primers came first, then second-round multiplex PCR. TCRdb reanalysed the multiplex PCR reads using MiXCR and keeps one entry per CDR3 protein. Among approximately 700,000 distinct CDR3 sequences listed, roughly 40% were seen once. The CDR3 has 12 amino acids. Germline V lookup: CDR1 ENHRY, CDR2 SYGVKD. V was pared by 10 bases and J by 3 bases, with 13 bases between. The study, taken as a whole, reports: Most expanded clonotypes in thyroid above 0.001 frequency also showed up in blood. Both an approximately 71% sensitivity and an approximately 76% specificity characterized the model's predictions of ophthalmopathy progression.

The TCR originated in an adult man with Graves' ophthalmopathy. Material for sequencing was peripheral blood. The V gene is TRBV10-3, the J gene TRBJ2-7; no firm D call. For the CDR3, the DNA is TGTGCCAGCATCGGGCAGAGCTACGAGCAGTACTTC. It codes for CASIGQSYEQYF.